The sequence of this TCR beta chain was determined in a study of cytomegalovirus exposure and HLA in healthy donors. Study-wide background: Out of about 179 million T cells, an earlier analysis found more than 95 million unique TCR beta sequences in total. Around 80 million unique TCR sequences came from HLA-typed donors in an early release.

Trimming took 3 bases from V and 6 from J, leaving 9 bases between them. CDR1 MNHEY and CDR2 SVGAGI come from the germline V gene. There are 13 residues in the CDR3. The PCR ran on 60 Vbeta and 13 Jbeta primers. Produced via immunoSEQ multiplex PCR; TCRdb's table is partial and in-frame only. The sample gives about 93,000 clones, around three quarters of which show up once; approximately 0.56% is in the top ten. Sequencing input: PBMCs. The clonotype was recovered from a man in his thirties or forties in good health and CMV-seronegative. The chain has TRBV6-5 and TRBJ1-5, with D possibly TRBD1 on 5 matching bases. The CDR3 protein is CASSYGGTQPQHF. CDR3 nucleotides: TGTGCCAGCAGTTATGGGGGGACTCAGCCCCAGCATTTT.